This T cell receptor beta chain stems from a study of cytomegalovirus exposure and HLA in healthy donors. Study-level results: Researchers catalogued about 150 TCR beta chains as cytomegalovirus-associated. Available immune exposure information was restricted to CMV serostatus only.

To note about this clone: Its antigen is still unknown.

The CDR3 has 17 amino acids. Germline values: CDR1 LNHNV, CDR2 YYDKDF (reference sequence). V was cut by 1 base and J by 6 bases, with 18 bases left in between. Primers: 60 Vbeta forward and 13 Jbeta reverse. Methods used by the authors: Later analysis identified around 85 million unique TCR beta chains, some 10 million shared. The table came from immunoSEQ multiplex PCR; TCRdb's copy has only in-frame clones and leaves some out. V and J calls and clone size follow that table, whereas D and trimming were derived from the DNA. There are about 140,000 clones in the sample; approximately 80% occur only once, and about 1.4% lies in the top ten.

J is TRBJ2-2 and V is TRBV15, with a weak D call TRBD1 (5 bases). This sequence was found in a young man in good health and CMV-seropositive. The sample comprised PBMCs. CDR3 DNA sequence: TGTGCCACCAGCAGAGCCAGAACCCAGGGAAGCGCCGGGGAGCTGTTTTTT. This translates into CATSRARTQGSAGELFF.